These T cell receptor beta chains were read from a single sample in a study of siplizumab effects on memory and regulatory T cells. Method: immunoSEQ multiplex PCR; TCRdb's copy keeps in-frame clones and lacks some. Altogether 57,000 or so clones are present, about 80% being singletons, with the ten largest covering about 0.41%. The sequenced sample was memory CD4+ T cells sorted from blood. All receptors come from a human donor in good health. The CDR3 runs from the conserved cysteine through the conserved F or W. Size tells how often a clone was seen (once, few, many) or the class of an expanded clone, and some rows leave it out.

many | TRBJ2-7 | TRBV18 | 13 | CASSSGFLYEQYF
- | TRBJ1-2 | TRBV7-9 | 14 | CASSQESGFGGYTF
once | TRBJ2-1 | TRBV7-2 | 17 | CASSSLTTDRDYNEQFF
- | TRBJ1-2 | TRBV7-9 | 13 | CASSLEQSYGYTF
- | TRBJ2-7 | TRBV27 | 17 | CASSLGEGRPNLYEQYF
- | TRBJ2-7 | TRBV10-3 | 15 | CAISDGYVGRYEQYF
- | TRBJ2-2 | TRBV12-1 | 12 | CASKAFTGELFF
once | TRBJ1-1 | TRBV28 | 14 | CASSSSWGGTEAFF
- | TRBJ2-5 | TRBV7-2 | 12 | CASSLAGWTQYF
- | TRBJ1-6 | TRBV27 | 15 | CASSLRPGANSPLHF
- | TRBJ2-7 | TRBV6-1 | 16 | CASSEIGTGALGEQYF
- | TRBJ1-2 | TRBV7-9 | 15 | CASSLKVGQSYGYTF
- | TRBJ2-1 | TRBV5-1 | 13 | CASRGISYNEQFF
- | TRBJ1-2 | TRBV28 | 14 | CASSLWLQGTGYTF
- | TRBJ2-7 | TRBV27 | 15 | CASGNRDRYSYEQYF
- | TRBJ1-1 | TRBV29-1 | 13 | CSVGYGGNTEAFF
once | TRBJ2-5 | TRBV2 | 15 | CASSEKASGGETQYF
- | TRBJ1-2 | TRBV27 | 18 | CASSFIIPRQGRPYGYTF
- | TRBJ2-5 | TRBV5-6 | 17 | CASSLRTSGGHGGTQYF
- | TRBJ1-2 | TRBV15 | 14 | CATTSGISNYGYTF
once | TRBJ1-1 | TRBV2 | 16 | CASSRIEGPMNTEAFF
- | TRBJ1-4 | TRBV5-1 | 14 | CASSTGVVFEKLFF